This entry lists 15 T cell receptor beta chains sequenced from one sample in a study of blood T cell repertoires in COVID-19. Generated by immunoSEQ multiplex PCR, the TCRdb table keeps only in-frame clones and is missing some. Of tens of thousands of clones listed, about 74% are singletons. The specimen was peripheral blood. These TCRs come from a human donor in a cohort sampled during active COVID-19.

V and J are TRBV2 and TRBJ1-5, with D perhaps TRBD1 (6 bases). CDR3 length equals 14 residues. V gave up 6 bases and J gave up 3 bases, with 12 bases separating them. The germline V gene has CDR1 SNHLY and CDR2 FYNNEI. The DNA for the CDR3 is TGTGCCAGCAGAAGGGACAACCCCAATCAGCCCCAGCATTTT. This translates into CASRRDNPNQPQHF.

The V and J genes are TRBV30 and TRBJ2-7, with TRBD2 matching over 9 bases. Germline trimming cut 0 bases from V and 4 bases from J; bases unmatched to any gene: 7. This CDR3 has 15 residues. In germline, CDR1 is GTSNPN, CDR2 SVGIG (reference sequence). The CDR3 bases are TGTGCCTGGAGTGTATCACGGCGGGAGGGGTACGAGCAGTACTTC. It yields the protein CAWSVSRREGYEQYF.

This clone occurred once. The V call is TRBV28, the J call TRBJ2-1, with TRBD2 identical over 7 bases. In germline, CDR1 is MDHEN, CDR2 SYDVKM. V shed 6 bases, J shed 7 bases, and the junction held 9 bases outside the gene matches. The CDR3 runs to 14 residues. CDR3 amino acids: CASRPERDRNEQFF. CDR3 DNA sequence: TGTGCCAGCAGGCCGGAGCGGGATCGGAATGAGCAGTTCTTC.

J is TRBJ2-7 and V is TRBV21-1; the listed D gene, TRBD1, was not tested against the DNA. TRBV21-1 is designated a pseudogene. CDR3 length equals 15 residues. The CDR3 region has the DNA TGTGCCAGCAGCAAACGGACAGAAAGCTCCTACGAGCAGTACTTC. Its translation: CASSKRTESSYEQYF.

The V and J genes are TRBV28 and TRBJ2-2; maybe TRBD1 (5 bases). This CDR3 has 15 amino acids. From germline, CDR1 is MDHEN and CDR2 SYDVKM. V was clipped by 6 bases and J by 3 bases, with 14 bases between them. The chain's CDR3 is CASRRYRHDTGELFF. The CDR3, as DNA: TGTGCCAGCAGGAGGTACAGGCACGACACCGGGGAGCTGTTTTTT.

J is TRBJ1-1 and V is TRBV18; possible D gene TRBD1, 5 bases. The CDR3 spans 15 residues. CDR1 and CDR2 (germline): KGHSH, LQKENI. Trimming shortened V by 1 base and J by 0 bases, and 9 bases separated the two germline ends. CDR3 sequence reads: CASSPLDTMNTEAFF. CDR3 DNA sequence: TGTGCCAGCTCACCACTGGACACCATGAACACTGAAGCTTTCTTT.

This clone showed up just once. One end of the junction fails to match germline, which may point to a read error. This rearrangement joins TRBV7-7 to TRBJ2-5, with TRBD2 as a possible D gene (6 bases). The germline gives CDR1 SSHAT, CDR2 FNYEAQ (reference sequence). The CDR3 is 14 amino acids. CDR3 DNA: TGTGCTAGCAGCTTGGTGAGGGGAGGAGAGACCCAGTACTTC. Amino acids: CASSLVRGGETQYF.

V and J are TRBV6-1 and TRBJ1-4, with D perhaps TRBD1 (5 bases). CDR1 is MNHNS and CDR2 is SASEGT in the germline V gene. V shed 2 bases and J shed 14 bases, with 15 bases lying between them. This CDR3 comprises 13 residues. Here the CDR3 DNA reads TGTGCCAGCAGTGAAAATCAGGGTCGATCTCTGTTTTTT. Translation: CASSENQGRSLFF.

The chain carries TRBV28 and TRBJ2-5; possible D gene TRBD2, 5 bases. The germline V and J ends were trimmed by 6 bases and 0 bases, with 8 bases remaining between them. Germline CDR1 MDHEN, CDR2 SYDVKM. The CDR3 extends over 13 amino acids. The CDR3 DNA reads TGTGCCAGCAGGACGGGAAACCAAGAGACCCAGTACTTC. The encoded protein is CASRTGNQETQYF.

This sequence joins TRBV29-1 and TRBJ1-2, with a tentative D call TRBD1 (5 bases). This CDR3 contains 14 residues. V was cut by 3 bases and J by 5 bases, with 16 bases left in between. CDR1 SQVTM and CDR2 ANQGSEA come from the germline V gene. The CDR3 here is CSVENNRLGYGYTF. The CDR3 DNA sequence: TGCAGCGTTGAGAACAACAGGCTGGGGTATGGCTACACCTTC.

The V gene is TRBV7-2, the J gene TRBJ2-3, with D uncertain. With 5 bases removed from V and 2 bases from J, the gap between germline ends came to 11 bases. Germline CDR1 SGHTA, CDR2 FQGNSA. The length of the CDR3 is 14 residues. The CDR3 coding sequence is TGTGCCAGCAGCCCTCACATGGTCACAGATACGCAGTATTTT. Residues: CASSPHMVTDTQYF.

The gene calls are TRBV5-1 and TRBJ2-1; the match to TRBD2 covers 14 bases. Unmatched junction bases numbered 5, after V lost 3 bases and J lost 9 bases. The CDR3 totals 15 residues. Germline lookup yields CDR1 SGHRS and CDR2 YFSETQ. As DNA, the CDR3 is TGCGCCAGCAGCTCGGGACTAGCGGGAGTGACTGAGCAGTTCTTC. As protein: CASSSGLAGVTEQFF.

This clone was detected many times. The chain links TRBV19 to TRBJ2-7; D is possibly TRBD1 (6 bases). Trimming shortened V by 5 bases and J by 5 bases, and 10 bases separated the two germline ends. From germline, CDR1 is LNHDA and CDR2 SQIVND (reference sequence). This CDR3 is 12 amino acids long. The CDR3 coding sequence is TGTGCCAGTAGTTCCAGGACAGACGAGCAGTACTTC. Translating it yields CASSSRTDEQYF.

This clone was detected only once. This chain links TRBV9 with TRBJ2-3; 10 bases agree with TRBD2. V gave up 4 bases and J gave up 0 bases; unmatched junction bases: 2. This CDR3 has 15 amino acids. Germline-derived CDR1 and CDR2 are SGDLS and YYNGEE. CDR3 amino acids: CASSPTSGSTDTQYF. CDR3 bases: TGTGCCAGCAGCCCGACTAGCGGGAGCACAGATACGCAGTATTTT.

The rearrangement joins TRBV28 to TRBJ2-7; 7 bases fit TRBD2. V gave up 4 bases and J gave up 0 bases; unmatched junction bases: 12. CDR3 length: 17 residues. CDR1 is MDHEN and CDR2 is SYDVKM in the germline V gene. Written as DNA, the CDR3 is TGTGCCAGCAGTTGGATACGGGGCGGGGGTGACTCCTACGAGCAGTACTTC. It translates to CASSWIRGGGDSYEQYF.